This T cell receptor (beta chain) emerged from a study of blood T cell repertoires in COVID-19. Study overall: The United States, Italy and Spain were the sources of the acute and convalescent COVID-19 samples.

As handled by the study authors: Amplifying reference gene primers gave estimates of nucleated cell counts. The protocol was immunoSEQ multiplex PCR, while the TCRdb copy is restricted to in-frame clones and leaves out a portion. The V and J calls and the clone size are those of that table, but D and trimming were determined from the DNA. The table shows about 130,000 clones, with roughly four fifths occurring only once. The specimen sequenced was peripheral blood. This TCR was sampled from a human donor in a cohort sampled during active COVID-19.

The CDR3 reads CASSLRGGSYEQYF. The CDR3 DNA follows: TGCGCCAGCAGCTTGCGGGGGGGGTCCTACGAGCAGTACTTC. The chain joins TRBV5-1 to TRBJ2-7, with TRBD2 matching over 8 bases. Germline values: CDR1 SGHRS, CDR2 YFSETQ. The CDR3 runs to 14 residues. With 1 base clipped from V and 1 base from J, the junction kept 1 base outside the gene matches. Combining the CDR3 with reference TRBV5-1 and TRBJ2-7 gives the whole variable domain KAGVTQTPRYLIKTRGQQVTLSCSPISGHRSVSWYQQTPGQGLQFLFEYFSETQRNKGNFPGRFSGRQFSNSRSEMNVSTLELGDSALYLCASSLRGGSYEQYFGPGTRLTVT.